Listed here are 8 T cell receptor beta chains from one sample, sequenced in a study of blood T cells in healthy people across ages. Primers used in a second PCR of about 6 to 11 cycles were a sample-barcoded 5' primer and a J-beta primer mix. A single record per CDR3 protein comes from TCRdb applying MiXCR to the 5' RACE reads. The sample yields nearly 800,000 distinct CDR3 sequences, roughly 25% seen once. The same data also went into a second study, on T cells of mothers and their children.

Sequenced input: blood. The receptors shown here come from a boy aged 5-17 years in good health.

This clonotype was picked up a small number of times. The rearrangement uses TRBV6-2 or TRBV6-3 and TRBJ2-1, with 12 bases matching TRBD2. This CDR3 comprises 15 residues. Trimming removed 6 bases from V and 4 bases from J; junction bases left unmatched: 4. Per germline, CDR1 MNHEY and CDR2 SVGEGT. This CDR3 is CASSPSGRVYNEQFF. The CDR3 coding sequence is TGTGCCAGCAGCCCTAGCGGGAGGGTATACAATGAGCAGTTCTTC.

This clonotype has a handful of counts. The chain is built from TRBV15 and TRBJ2-1; TRBD1 matches 7 bases. The end of the DNA aligns better with TRBJ2-7, so the J call may be wrong. CDR3 length: 16 amino acids. Germline CDR1 is LNHNV and CDR2 is YYDKDF (reference sequence). Here the CDR3 DNA reads TGTGCCACCAGCGTCAGTTTCGACAGGGTGGGATACGAGCAGTACTTC. This gives the protein CATSVSFDRVGYEQYF.

Of note for this clonotype: The junction departs from germline at one end; a sequencing error may be responsible. The chain combines TRBV15 with TRBJ1-1; D is ambiguous. The CDR3 length is 12 residues. CDR1 and CDR2 from the germline V gene are LNHNV and YYDKDF (reference sequence). The CDR3 nucleotides read TGCGCCACCAGCGAGGAAGGGACTGAAGCTTTCTTT. Translated: CATSEEGTEAFF.

V gene TRBV11-2 combines with J gene TRBJ2-1; D might be TRBD2 (6 bases). Germline V gene data show CDR1 as SGHAT and CDR2 as FQNNGV. The ends were cut back, 4 bases at V and 0 bases at J, with 13 bases in the middle. This CDR3 region has 16 residues. This CDR3 is CASSSHGGNSYNEQFF. CDR3 in DNA: TGTGCCAGCAGCTCACATGGAGGGAACTCCTACAATGAGCAGTTCTTC.

The sample holds a few counts of this clonotype. The chain has TRBV29-1 and TRBJ2-7; maybe TRBD2 (6 bases). Germline values: CDR1 SQVTM, CDR2 ANQGSEA. CDR3 length: 12 residues. Between the trimmed V and J ends, which lost 5 bases and 3 bases, there was a span of 11 bases. CDR3 sequence reads: CSVSGLFYEQYF. As DNA, the CDR3 is TGCAGCGTTAGCGGGCTATTCTACGAGCAGTACTTC.

This clonotype was found a few times. This sequence joins TRBV4-3 and TRBJ2-1; D gene ambiguous. The V end lost 1 base, the J end lost 10 bases, and 8 bases lay between the germline ends. Germline CDR1 is LGHNA and CDR2 is YSLEER. CDR3 length: 12 amino acids. The DNA of the CDR3 is TGCGCCAGCAGCCAAGGCATCGGGGAGCAGTTCTTC. This sequence encodes CASSQGIGEQFF.

This clonotype was detected ten times or more. V is TRBV28 and J is TRBJ2-5; D uncertain. This CDR3 spans 12 amino acids. V lost 2 bases and J lost 4, with 5 bases in between. The germline V gene encodes CDR1 MDHEN and CDR2 SYDVKM. The CDR3, as DNA: TGTGCCAGCAGTTTACTTAGAGAGACCCAGTACTTC. Amino acid sequence: CASSLLRETQYF.

The chain carries TRBV28 and TRBJ2-1, with 7 bases lining up with TRBD2. J gave up 8 bases and V 3 bases, and 10 bases lay outside the gene matches. Germline V lookup: CDR1 MDHEN, CDR2 SYDVKM. The CDR3 is 15 residues long. The CDR3, as DNA: TGTGCCAGCAGTTTGACCGGGGGGACTTACGATGAGCAGTTCTTC. Translation gives CASSLTGGTYDEQFF.